A selection of T cell receptor beta chains follows, all from one sample in a study of blood T cell repertoires in COVID-19. TCRdb's table, derived via immunoSEQ multiplex PCR, lists solely in-frame clones and lacks some. This table has roughly 180,000 clones, roughly 82% appearing once. Sequenced material: PBMCs or T cells enriched from blood (not recorded which). The source is a man over 45 who had recovered from COVID-19. Both conserved end residues are part of each CDR3. The D gene is left open where the match is weak. Clone size appears in some rows only: once, few, many, or a class for an expanded clone.

V,size,D,J,CDR3,DNA
TRBV3-1/TRBV3-2,.,.,TRBJ2-5,CASQRGQETQYF,TGTGCCAGCCAACGGGGGCAAGAGACCCAGTACTTC
TRBV28,.,TRBD1,TRBJ1-5,CASSGDRGPGSNQPQHF,TGTGCCAGCAGTGGGGACAGGGGTCCAGGGAGCAATCAGCCCCAGCATTTT
TRBV12-3/TRBV12-4,.,.,TRBJ1-1,CASSLIGGKEAFF,TGTGCCAGCAGTTTAATCGGGGGGAAAGAAGCTTTCTTT
TRBV28,.,.,TRBJ1-5,CASSLSQPQHF,TGTGCCAGCAGTTTATCGCAGCCCCAGCATTTT
TRBV5-5,.,.,TRBJ2-3,CASSLQSVTGDTQYF,TGTGCCAGCAGTCTGCAGTCAGTGACAGGAGATACGCAGTATTTT
TRBV5-4,.,TRBD1,TRBJ2-7,CASKDRGLSSEQYF,TGTGCCAGCAAAGACAGGGGGCTGTCGTCGGAGCAGTACTTC
TRBV29-1,.,TRBD2,TRBJ2-1,CSGAGGPDEQFF,TGCAGCGGAGCGGGAGGGCCGGATGAGCAGTTCTTC
TRBV12-3/TRBV12-4,few,.,TRBJ2-2,CASGPNTGELFF,TGTGCCAGCGGCCCGAACACCGGGGAGCTGTTTTTT
TRBV11-3,.,.,TRBJ1-6,CASSRHFSSYNSPLHF,TGTGCCAGCAGCCGACACTTTAGCTCCTATAATTCACCCCTCCACTTT
TRBV29-1,.,TRBD2,TRBJ2-3,CSVAGGTGADTQYF,TGCAGCGTTGCGGGGGGAACGGGGGCAGATACGCAGTATTTT
TRBV5-1,.,.,TRBJ1-2,CASTNTGLPYGYTF,TGCGCCAGCACCAACACAGGGCTGCCCTATGGCTACACCTTC
TRBV15,.,TRBD2,TRBJ2-1,CATSRDLRQRTSGRWGEQFF,TGTGCCACCAGCAGAGATTTACGGCAACGGACTAGCGGGAGGTGGGGTGAGCAGTTCTTC
TRBV5-5,.,.,TRBJ1-6,CASSTQRNNSPLHF,TGTGCCAGCAGCACACAGCGGAATAATTCACCCCTCCACTTT
TRBV2,.,TRBD2,TRBJ2-7,CASSVLAGEQYF,TGTGCCAGCAGTGTACTAGCGGGGGAGCAGTACTTC
TRBV19,.,.,TRBJ1-5,CASLKGDRSNQPQHF,TGTGCCAGTCTCAAGGGGGACCGTAGCAATCAGCCCCAGCATTTT
TRBV30,once,.,TRBJ1-1,CAWSTSLTLF,TGTGCCTGGAGTACCAGCCTGACTTTGTTT
TRBV30,many,TRBD1,TRBJ2-2,CAWSARGRPGGELFF,TGTGCCTGGAGCGCCAGGGGGCGCCCCGGCGGGGAGCTGTTTTTT
TRBV6-1,.,.,TRBJ1-5,CASSESDTRNQPQHF,TGTGCCAGCAGTGAATCCGACACCCGCAATCAGCCCCAGCATTTT
TRBV3-1/TRBV3-2,.,TRBD2,TRBJ2-2,CASSQVNGGLPTGELFF,TGTGCCAGCAGCCAAGTCAACGGGGGGTTACCTACCGGGGAGCTGTTTTTT
TRBV7-3,.,.,TRBJ2-7,CASSLGASYEQYF,TGTGCCAGCAGCTTAGGTGCGTCCTACGAGCAGTACTTC
TRBV27,many,.,TRBJ2-6,CASSFLTDSGANVLTF,TGTGCCAGCAGTTTCCTGACAGACTCTGGGGCCAACGTCCTGACTTTC
TRBV28,few,.,TRBJ1-6,CASRRRQTSSYNSPLHF,TGTGCCAGCAGGCGTCGACAGACTAGCTCCTATAATTCACCCCTCCACTTT
TRBV10-1,.,.,TRBJ1-5,CASRAQPQHF,TGCGCCAGCAGGGCTCAGCCCCAGCATTTT
TRBV19,.,.,TRBJ1-5,CASSILGPNQPQHF,TGTGCCAGTAGTATATTGGGCCCCAATCAGCCCCAGCATTTT
TRBV6-5,.,.,TRBJ2-1,CASSPTSRGYNEQFF,TGTGCCAGCAGTCCGACTAGCAGGGGTTACAATGAGCAGTTCTTC
TRBV5-1,.,TRBD2,TRBJ2-4,CASSGGVSGGAGNIQYF,TGCGCCAGCAGCGGTGGTGTTAGCGGGGGGGCCGGAAACATTCAGTACTTC
TRBV6-5,.,.,TRBJ2-7,CASSYSGQSYEQYF,TGTGCCAGCAGTTACTCAGGACAATCCTACGAGCAGTACTTC
TRBV20-1,.,.,TRBJ2-7,CSATLGDEQYF,TGCAGTGCTACGCTAGGGGACGAGCAGTACTTC
TRBV9,.,.,TRBJ2-3,CASSVRQTTDTQYF,TGTGCCAGCAGCGTCCGACAGACCACAGATACGCAGTATTTT
TRBV19,.,TRBD2,TRBJ2-1,CASSTRTSGPYNEQFF,TGTGCCAGTAGTACCCGGACTAGCGGGCCTTACAATGAGCAGTTCTTC